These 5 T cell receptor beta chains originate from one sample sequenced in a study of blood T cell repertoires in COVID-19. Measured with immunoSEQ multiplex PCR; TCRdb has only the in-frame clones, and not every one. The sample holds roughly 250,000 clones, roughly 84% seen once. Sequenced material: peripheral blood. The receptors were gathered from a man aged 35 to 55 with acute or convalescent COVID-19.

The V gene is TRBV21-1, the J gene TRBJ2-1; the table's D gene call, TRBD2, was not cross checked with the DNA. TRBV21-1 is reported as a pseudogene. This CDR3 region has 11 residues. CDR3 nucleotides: TGTGCCTGGCGCGGGGCAAGGGAGCAGTTCTTC. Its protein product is CAWRGAREQFF.

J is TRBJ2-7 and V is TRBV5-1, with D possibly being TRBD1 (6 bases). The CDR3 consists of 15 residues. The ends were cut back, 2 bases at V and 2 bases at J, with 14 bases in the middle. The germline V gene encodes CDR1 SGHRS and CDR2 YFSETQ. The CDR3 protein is CASSFSGTSTYEQYF. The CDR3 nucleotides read TGCGCCAGCAGCTTCTCAGGGACATCTACCTACGAGCAGTACTTC.

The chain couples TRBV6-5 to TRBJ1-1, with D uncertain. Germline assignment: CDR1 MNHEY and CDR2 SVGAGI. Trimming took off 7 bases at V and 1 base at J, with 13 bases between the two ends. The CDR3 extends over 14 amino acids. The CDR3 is CASKGSGQNTEAFF. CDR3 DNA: TGTGCCAGCAAAGGGAGTGGCCAGAACACTGAAGCTTTCTTT.

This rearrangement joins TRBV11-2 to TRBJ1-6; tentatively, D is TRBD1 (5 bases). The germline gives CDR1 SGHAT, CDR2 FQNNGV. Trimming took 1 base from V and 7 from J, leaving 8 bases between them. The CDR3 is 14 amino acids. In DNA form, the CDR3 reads TGTGCCAGCAGCTTAGCCCGACAGAATTCACCCCTCCACTTT. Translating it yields CASSLARQNSPLHF.

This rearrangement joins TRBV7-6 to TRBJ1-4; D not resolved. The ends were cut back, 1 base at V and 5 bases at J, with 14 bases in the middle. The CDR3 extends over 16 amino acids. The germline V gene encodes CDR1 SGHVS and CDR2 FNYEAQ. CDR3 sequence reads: CASSLGPPPYNEKLFF. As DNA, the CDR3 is TGTGCCAGCAGCTTAGGGCCTCCACCTTACAATGAAAAACTGTTTTTT.